This TCR beta chain was captured in a study of cytomegalovirus exposure and HLA in healthy donors. Primers included in the PCR were 60 Vbeta and 13 Jbeta primers. Profiling relied on immunoSEQ multiplex PCR, and the TCRdb table lists in-frame clones only, not all of them. Of about 190,000 clones in the sample, 81% are singletons; the top ten hold around 3.6%. The CDR3 covers 16 residues. CDR1 LGHNA and CDR2 YSLEER come from the germline V gene. The V segment lost 0 bases and the J segment 9 bases; nucleotides outside the gene matches: 11. Study-level points and caveats: Fewer N-insertions than the approximately 700-donor mean were reportedly shown by an Asian-associated ancestry cluster in a later analysis. Listed as cytomegalovirus-associated were approximately 160 TCR beta chains. Differences between HLA loci emerged in a later analysis of TCR association rates, with DRB1 most and HLA-C fewest. A later analysis found most CMV-associated TCR beta chains apparently HLA-restricted.

The sample holds one count of this clone. Its antigen remains unknown. This clonotype was sampled from a man between 40 and 49 years old in good health and CMV-seropositive. The genes are TRBV4-3 and TRBJ2-1, with 7 nucleotides matching TRBD2. Sequencing input: PBMCs. The CDR3 is CASSQDVGLAEGEQFF. CDR3 coding DNA: TGCGCCAGCAGCCAAGATGTAGGGCTAGCGGAGGGTGAGCAGTTCTTC.